These T cell receptor beta chains were read from a single sample in a study of T cells in Graves' hyperthyroidism and ophthalmopathy. MiXCR, applied by TCRdb to the multiplex PCR reads, yields one record per CDR3 protein. The table has roughly 530,000 distinct CDR3 sequences, 15% to 20% seen once. Source material: blood. Receptors originate from a woman aged 18 to 35 with Graves' ophthalmopathy. The CDR3 runs from the conserved cysteine through the conserved F or W. A D gene is named only where the DNA matches it firmly. Size is stated for part of the rows, as once, few or many counts, or as a class when the clone is expanded.

>TRBJ1-1|TRBV12-3/TRBV12-4|-|many
TGTGCCAGCAGTCCCGGACCGAGCACTGAAGCTTTCTTT
CASSPGPSTEAFF
>TRBJ1-2|TRBV20-1|-|-
TGCAGTGCTAGTAAGCCAGGATCCTATGGCTACACCTTC
CSASKPGSYGYTF
>TRBJ1-2|TRBV29-1|-|few
TGCAGCGTTCTCTTTAACTATGGCTACACCTTC
CSVLFNYGYTF
>TRBJ1-4|TRBV9|TRBD1|-
TGTGCCAGCAGCGCAGGGACAGAAGAAAAACTGTTTTTT
CASSAGTEEKLFF
>TRBJ1-2|TRBV2|-|-
TGTGCCAGCAGCGACAGATCTTATGGCTACACCTTC
CASSDRSYGYTF
>TRBJ2-7|TRBV7-8|TRBD2|-
TGCGCCAGCAGACCAGACAGAAACCAAGCGGGGGGCAACCAGTACGAGCAGTACTTC
CASRPDRNQAGGNQYEQYF
>TRBJ1-4|TRBV20-1|TRBD1|many
TGCAGTGCTCCCTCCAGGGGGTATTATGCTAATGAAAAACTGTTTTTT
CSAPSRGYYANEKLFF
>TRBJ1-6|TRBV6-1|-|many
TGTGCCAGCAGCGATTCCGGCTGGGGGAGAAATTCACCCCTCCACTTT
CASSDSGWGRNSPLHF
>TRBJ2-1|TRBV11-2|TRBD1|many
TGTGCCAGCAGCTTGACAGGGGCCGGACATGAGCAGTTCTTC
CASSLTGAGHEQFF
>TRBJ2-6|TRBV10-3|TRBD1|many
TGTGCCATCAAGGGCAGGACAGGGTACGCTTTGTCTGGGGCCAACGTCCTGACTTTC
CAIKGRTGYALSGANVLTF
>TRBJ2-5|TRBV6-9|-|-
TGTGCCAGCAGTTCCGGGGGCTACCAAGAGACCCAGTACTTC
CASSSGGYQETQYF
>TRBJ1-2|TRBV27|-|few
TGTGCCAGCAGTTTGAAAAGGTTGGGGTATGGCTACACCTTC
CASSLKRLGYGYTF
>TRBJ2-6|TRBV30|-|many
TGTGCCTGGAGTGTACGGCCAGCATACTCTGGGGCCAACGTCCTGACTTTC
CAWSVRPAYSGANVLTF
>TRBJ1-2|TRBV6-2/TRBV6-3|TRBD1|many
TGTGCCAGCAGTTACCCGGCGGCAGGACAGGGGAACTATGGCTACACCTTC
CASSYPAAGQGNYGYTF
>TRBJ1-5|TRBV14|TRBD1|few
TGTGCCAGCAGCCCCTTCGGACAGGGGAAGGGTCAGCCCCAGCATTTT
CASSPFGQGKGQPQHF
>TRBJ2-2|TRBV20-1|TRBD2|many
TGCAGTGCTAGAGAAAGCTGGACTAGCGAGAACACCGGGGAGCTGTTTTTT
CSARESWTSENTGELFF
>TRBJ2-1|TRBV7-3|-|few
TGTGCCAGCAGCTCATTACTAAAGGTAGGGGGCTCCTACAATGAGCAGTTCTTC
CASSSLLKVGGSYNEQFF
>TRBJ2-3|TRBV5-1|-|many
TGCGCCAGCAGCTTGTCGCGGGGCACAGATACGCAGTATTTT
CASSLSRGTDTQYF
>TRBJ2-5|TRBV28|TRBD2|few
TGTGCCAGCAGTTTGCCTAGCGGGGGTCTACAGACCCAGTACTTC
CASSLPSGGLQTQYF
>TRBJ1-5|TRBV20-1|-|-
TGCAGTGCTTCGGGAGAGGGAATGCAGCCCCAGCATTTT
CSASGEGMQPQHF
>TRBJ2-3|TRBV6-5|TRBD2|-
TGTGCCAGCAGTTACCTGGCGGGGGGGCCAGGAGATACGCAGTATTTT
CASSYLAGGPGDTQYF
>TRBJ2-5|TRBV3-1|-|many
TGTGCCAGCAGAGACGAAGGCAGCGCCCGAGAGACCCAGTACTTC
CASRDEGSARETQYF
>TRBJ1-2|TRBV30|TRBD1|-
TGTGCCTGGAGTATGACAGGGGGCTTTTATGGCTACACCTTC
CAWSMTGGFYGYTF
>TRBJ1-5|TRBV20-1|TRBD1|many
TGCAGTGCTGTAACAGGGGCCAGATCTAATCAGCCCCAGCATTTT
CSAVTGARSNQPQHF
>TRBJ1-1|TRBV4-1|TRBD1|many
TGCGCCAGCAGCCAAGAGCCGACAGGGACAGGGACTGAAGCTTTCTTT
CASSQEPTGTGTEAFF
>TRBJ2-7|TRBV9|-|few
TGTGCCAGCAGCGTAGGGCAGACCTCATACGAGCAGTACTTC
CASSVGQTSYEQYF
>TRBJ1-2|TRBV7-8|-|many
TGTGCCAGCAGCTTGGGAGGATCTCAAAACTATGGCTACACCTTC
CASSLGGSQNYGYTF
>TRBJ2-1|TRBV10-3|TRBD2|few
TGTGCCAGCGGGATGCCTACTAGCGGGAGCCGGGGATATGAGCAGTTCTTC
CASGMPTSGSRGYEQFF
>TRBJ2-7|TRBV10-3|TRBD1|many
TGTGCCATCAGTGAGTCTTGGGACAGGGGCTACGAGCAGTACTTC
CAISESWDRGYEQYF
>TRBJ2-2|TRBV19|TRBD2|-
TGTGCCAGTAGTGCGGGCCCGGGACTAGTGAAGAACACCGGGGAGCTGTTTTTT
CASSAGPGLVKNTGELFF
>TRBJ2-7|TRBV5-1|TRBD2|-
TGCGCCAGCAGTTCCGGGACTAGCGGGAGGGTACCCTACGAGCAGTACTTC
CASSSGTSGRVPYEQYF
>TRBJ1-4|TRBV27|-|few
TGTGCCAGCAGTTTGTCCAGGGGCGGAGATGCAACTAATGAAAAACTGTTTTTT
CASSLSRGGDATNEKLFF
>TRBJ1-2|TRBV27|TRBD1|-
TGTGCCAGCAGAACCGGGACAGGGAACTATGGCTACACCTTC
CASRTGTGNYGYTF
>TRBJ2-1|TRBV27|-|-
TGTGCCAGCAGTAAATCCCTCTACAATGAGCAGTTCTTC
CASSKSLYNEQFF
>TRBJ2-3|TRBV11-1|TRBD2|few
TGTGCCAGCAGCGGACGACTAGCATGGGACACAGATACGCAGTATTTT
CASSGRLAWDTDTQYF
>TRBJ2-7|TRBV20-1|TRBD1|-
TGCAGTGCTCTCGGACAGGGGGCGCAAGAGCAGTACTTC
CSALGQGAQEQYF
>TRBJ1-1|TRBV6-2/TRBV6-3|-|-
TGTGCCAGCAGTTACGGGAGGCAGGAAGCTTTCTTT
CASSYGRQEAFF
>TRBJ2-7|TRBV10-3|TRBD1|many
TGTGCCATCAGAATAGGGGGCATATACGAGCAGTACTTC
CAIRIGGIYEQYF
>TRBJ1-5|TRBV30|TRBD1|-
TGTGCCTGGAGTGGATACAGGGGGCAGGGCCAGCCCCGGCATTTT
CAWSGYRGQGQPRHF
>TRBJ1-1|TRBV2|-|many
TGTGCCAGCAGTGTTGTACAGATGAACACTGAAGCTTTCTTT
CASSVVQMNTEAFF
>TRBJ2-1|TRBV19|TRBD2|few
TGTGCCAGTAGTATAGGCCTAGCGGGAGGCCTCTACAATGAGCAGTTCTTC
CASSIGLAGGLYNEQFF
>TRBJ2-7|TRBV6-1|-|many
TGTGCCAGCAGTGATAGGGACGGGGACTACGAGCAGTACTTC
CASSDRDGDYEQYF
>TRBJ2-3|TRBV20-1|-|many
TGCAGTGCTAGACCCCGAGAATACACAGATACGCAGTATTTT
CSARPREYTDTQYF
>TRBJ1-4|TRBV30|-|many
TGTGCCTGGAGTGGGAGTAGGGATGAAAAACTGTTTTTT
CAWSGSRDEKLFF
>TRBJ2-3|TRBV20-1|TRBD2|few
TGCAGTGCCAATGGACTAGCGGGCACAGATACGCAGTATTTT
CSANGLAGTDTQYF
>TRBJ2-2|TRBV9|-|many
TGTGCCAGCAGCGCTGAGATCGGGGAGCTGTTTTTT
CASSAEIGELFF
>TRBJ2-7|TRBV24-1|-|many
TGTGCCACCAGTGACAGGGAAGGGGACGAGCAGTACTTC
CATSDREGDEQYF
>TRBJ2-3|TRBV9|TRBD1|many
TGTGCCAGCAGCGTAGGACAGGGGGCAGATACGCAGTATTTT
CASSVGQGADTQYF
>TRBJ1-2|TRBV30|-|many
TGTGCCTGGAGTCGAGACGGAGACTATGGCTACACCTTC
CAWSRDGDYGYTF
>TRBJ2-7|TRBV28|TRBD1|many
TGTGCCAGCAGTAATGACAGGGGGGTTGGAAACGAGCAGTACTTC
CASSNDRGVGNEQYF
>TRBJ1-5|TRBV24-1|-|few
TGTGCCACCAGTGAGGCGGGGGGTAGGGCGGGCAATCAGCCCCAGCATTTT
CATSEAGGRAGNQPQHF
>TRBJ2-7|TRBV13|TRBD1|-
TGTGCCAGCAGCTTAGGGGGACAGGTGATACCCTACGAGCAGTACTTC
CASSLGGQVIPYEQYF
>TRBJ1-5|TRBV18|-|many
TGTGCCAGCTCCGTTGGGACCATCAGCAATCAGCCCCAGCATTTT
CASSVGTISNQPQHF
>TRBJ1-5|TRBV7-6|TRBD1|many
TGTGCCAGCAGCTTACGGACAGGGTTTTATCAGCCCCAGCATTTT
CASSLRTGFYQPQHF
>TRBJ2-5|TRBV3-1|-|many
TGTGCCAGCAGGCACCGGGGACGTCAGGAGACCCAGTACTTC
CASRHRGRQETQYF
>TRBJ1-1|TRBV12-5|-|-
TGTGCTAGTGGTTTGGTACTTGGGGAGGCCCGGAACACTGAAGCTTTCTTT
CASGLVLGEARNTEAFF
>TRBJ2-7|TRBV12-3/TRBV12-4|TRBD1|few
TGTGCCAGCAGCACCAGCCGACAGGGTACGTACGAGCAGTACTTC
CASSTSRQGTYEQYF
>TRBJ2-1|TRBV19|TRBD2|-
TGTGCCAGTAGTATAACTAGCGAAACCAATGAGCAGTTCTTC
CASSITSETNEQFF
>TRBJ2-3|TRBV19|-|-
TGTGCCAGTAGGCCGGTACAGGGGGGGCGGACAGATACGCAGTATTTT
CASRPVQGGRTDTQYF
>TRBJ2-7|TRBV7-3|-|-
TGTGCCAGCAGCCCGGAAGGGTCCTACGAGCAGTACTTC
CASSPEGSYEQYF